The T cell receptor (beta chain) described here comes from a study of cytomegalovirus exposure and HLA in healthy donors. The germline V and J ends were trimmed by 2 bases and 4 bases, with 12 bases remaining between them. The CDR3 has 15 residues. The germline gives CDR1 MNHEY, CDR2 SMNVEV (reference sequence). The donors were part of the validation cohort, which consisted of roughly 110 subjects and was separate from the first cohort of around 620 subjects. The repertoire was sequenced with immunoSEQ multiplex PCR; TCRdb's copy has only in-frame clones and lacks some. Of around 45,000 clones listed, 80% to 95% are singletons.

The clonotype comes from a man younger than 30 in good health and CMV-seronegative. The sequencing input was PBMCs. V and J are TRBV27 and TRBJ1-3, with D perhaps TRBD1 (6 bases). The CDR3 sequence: CASSLGPGVGNTIYF. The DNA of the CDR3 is TGTGCCAGCAGTTTAGGCCCAGGGGTCGGAAACACCATATATTTT.